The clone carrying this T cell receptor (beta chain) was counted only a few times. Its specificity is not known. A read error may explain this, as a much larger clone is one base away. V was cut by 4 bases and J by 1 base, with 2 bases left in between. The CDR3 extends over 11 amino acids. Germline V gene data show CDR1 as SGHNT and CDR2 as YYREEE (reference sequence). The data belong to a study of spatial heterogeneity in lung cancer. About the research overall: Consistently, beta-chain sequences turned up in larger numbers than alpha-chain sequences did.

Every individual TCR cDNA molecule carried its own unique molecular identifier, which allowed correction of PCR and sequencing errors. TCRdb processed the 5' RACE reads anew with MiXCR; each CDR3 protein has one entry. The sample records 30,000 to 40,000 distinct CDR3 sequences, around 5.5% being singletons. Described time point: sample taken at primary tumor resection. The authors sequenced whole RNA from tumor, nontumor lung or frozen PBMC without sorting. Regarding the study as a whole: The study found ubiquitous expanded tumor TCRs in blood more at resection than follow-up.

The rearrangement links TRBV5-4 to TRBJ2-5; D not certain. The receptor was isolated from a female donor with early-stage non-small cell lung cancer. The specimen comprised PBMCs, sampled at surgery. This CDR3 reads CASSIQETQYF. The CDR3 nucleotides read TGTGCCAGCAGCATCCAAGAGACCCAGTACTTC.